This is a list of T cell receptor beta chains from one sample in a study of early T cells in non-severe SARS-CoV-2 infection. One entry per CDR3 protein results from TCRdb running MiXCR on the 5' RACE reads. The sample carries tens of thousands of distinct CDR3 sequences, roughly 4.5% recorded once. The sequenced sample was whole blood. The origin of the receptors is an adult who was a healthcare worker with PCR-confirmed SARS-CoV-2 infection or an uninfected control (not recorded which). Both conserved end residues are part of each CDR3. Clone size appears in some rows only: once, few, many, or a class for an expanded clone.

V	J	size	CDR3
TRBV10-1	TRBJ2-2	few	CASSESPNTGELFF
TRBV5-1	TRBJ2-3	-	CASRTREFDTQYF
TRBV11-2	TRBJ2-3	many	CASSPGGRLTDTQYF
TRBV29-1	TRBJ2-7	many	CSVEKGEQYF
TRBV6-1	TRBJ2-7	many	CASSEVTGGGSYEQYF
TRBV4-1	TRBJ2-3	few	CASSQYDRGLTDTQYF
TRBV9	TRBJ2-7	many	CASSPRSSYEQYF
TRBV20-1	TRBJ2-5	few	CSARDPGQGKETQYF
TRBV5-1	TRBJ1-3	many	CASSGGTGGSTIYF
TRBV4-1	TRBJ2-1	few	CASSQARESSYNEQFF
TRBV5-4	TRBJ2-3	many	CASSLRGRELLDTQYF
TRBV21-1	TRBJ2-3	-	CASSKERDRGTDTQYF
TRBV5-1	TRBJ1-2	many	CASSYGQGVGYGYTF
TRBV12-3/TRBV12-4	TRBJ1-2	few	CASSRTAPLGYTF
TRBV27	TRBJ2-1	many	CASSGEWNEQFF
TRBV20-1	TRBJ2-3	few	CSARLAGGPTDTQYF
TRBV9	TRBJ2-7	many	CASSVAVWDEQYF
TRBV7-6	TRBJ2-3	many	CASSLAGGTLRTDTQYF
TRBV11-3	TRBJ2-7	few	CASSLEGTGGYEQYF
TRBV7-8	TRBJ2-2	many	CASSPRERGNTGELFF
TRBV9	TRBJ1-1	many	CASSVASNTEAFF
TRBV6-4	TRBJ2-2	many	CASSEGTDTGELFF
TRBV7-9	TRBJ2-3	-	CASSFGGEGDTQYF
TRBV7-2	TRBJ2-4	-	CASKIPHGNIQYF
TRBV12-3/TRBV12-4	TRBJ1-1	many	CASQPRELGEAFF
TRBV7-9	TRBJ2-1	many	CASSLASGSHEQFF
TRBV11-2	TRBJ2-1	few	CATSGGNEQFF
TRBV11-2	TRBJ1-1	many	CASSGDRVRTEAFF
TRBV4-2	TRBJ2-3	-	CASSQQGADTQYF
TRBV6-6	TRBJ1-3	many	CASSYPLGSTATGGNTIYF
TRBV15	TRBJ2-1	many	CATSRDVGGFNEQFF
TRBV6-2/TRBV6-3	TRBJ1-5	-	CASSRTERDQPQHF
TRBV7-9	TRBJ1-1	many	CATGQGWNTEAFF
TRBV6-2/TRBV6-3	TRBJ2-7	many	CASSYASGVGYEQYF
TRBV27	TRBJ2-2	few	CASSFLGGSTGELFF
TRBV19	TRBJ2-7	many	CASSPRTSGSYEQYF
TRBV20-1	TRBJ2-1	-	CSLGGALYNEQFF
TRBV18	TRBJ2-4	many	CASSPPDSRDIQYF
TRBV7-2	TRBJ1-2	many	CASSLAGGANYGYTF